The T cell receptor beta chain described here comes from a study of blood T cell repertoires in COVID-19. This CDR3 contains 13 residues. V was shortened by 4 bases and J by 3 bases, with 9 bases between the two germline ends. Generated by immunoSEQ multiplex PCR, the TCRdb table keeps only in-frame clones and is missing some. This table has about 80,000 clones, over 80% appearing once. The receptor was isolated from a man aged 45 to 65 with acute or convalescent COVID-19. Sequencing was done on a sample of peripheral blood. The chain couples TRBV12-3 or TRBV12-4 to TRBJ1-2; D gene uncertain. Here the CDR3 reads CASSSRVDYGYTF. The CDR3 bases are TGTGCCAGCAGTTCTAGAGTAGACTATGGCTACACCTTC.